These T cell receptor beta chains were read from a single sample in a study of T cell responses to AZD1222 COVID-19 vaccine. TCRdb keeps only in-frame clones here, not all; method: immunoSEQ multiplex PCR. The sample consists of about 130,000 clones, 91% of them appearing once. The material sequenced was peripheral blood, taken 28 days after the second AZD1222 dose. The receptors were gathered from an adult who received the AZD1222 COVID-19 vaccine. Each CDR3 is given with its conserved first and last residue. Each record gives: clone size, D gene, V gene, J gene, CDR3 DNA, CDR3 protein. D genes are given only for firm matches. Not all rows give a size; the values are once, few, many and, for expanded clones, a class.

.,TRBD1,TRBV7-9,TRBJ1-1,TGTGCCAGCAGCGTAAGGGACAGGGATGGGACTGAAGCTTTCTTT,CASSVRDRDGTEAFF
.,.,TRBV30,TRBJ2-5,TGTGCCTGGAGAGGTGGGGGCCGGGAGACCCAGTACTTC,CAWRGGGRETQYF
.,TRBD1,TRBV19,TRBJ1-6,TGTGCCAGTAGTCCCGGGGACAGGGCTAATTCACCCCTCCACTTT,CASSPGDRANSPLHF
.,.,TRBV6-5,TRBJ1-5,TGTGCCACCTTTGGGTTTGGCCAGTTAAATCAGCCCCAGCATTTT,CATFGFGQLNQPQHF
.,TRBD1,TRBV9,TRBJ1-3,TGTGCCAGCAGCGGTACAGGGGCCGGACTTGGAAACACCATATATTTT,CASSGTGAGLGNTIYF
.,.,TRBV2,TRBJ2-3,TGTGCCAGCAGTAGACAGCCAGATACGCAGTATTTT,CASSRQPDTQYF
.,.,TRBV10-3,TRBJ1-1,TGTGCCATCAGTGTAGAGTTTGGAACTGAAGCTTTCTTT,CAISVEFGTEAFF
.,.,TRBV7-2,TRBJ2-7,TGTGCCAGCAGCTTTGGCGGGTACACCTACGAGCAGTACTTC,CASSFGGYTYEQYF
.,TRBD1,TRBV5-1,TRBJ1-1,TGCGCCAGCAGCCCGGGACAGCACTTGAACACTGAAGCTTTCTTT,CASSPGQHLNTEAFF
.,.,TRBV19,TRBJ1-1,TGTGCCAGTACCCCCTTAACTTCCGGGGCGAACACTGAAGCTTTCTTT,CASTPLTSGANTEAFF
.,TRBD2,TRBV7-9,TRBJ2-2,TGTGCCAGCAGCTTTGGGACTATAGTCACCGGGGAGCTGTTTTTT,CASSFGTIVTGELFF
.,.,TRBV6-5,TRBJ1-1,TGTGCCAGCAGTCCCCTGACATCATACACTGAAGCTTTCTTT,CASSPLTSYTEAFF
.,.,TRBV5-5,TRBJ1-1,TGTGCCAGCAGCTTGGGACCCCTTCTTAACACTGAAGCTTTCTTT,CASSLGPLLNTEAFF
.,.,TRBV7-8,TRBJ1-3,TGTGCCAGCAGCTTAAGTACCCTCTCTGGAAACACCATATATTTT,CASSLSTLSGNTIYF
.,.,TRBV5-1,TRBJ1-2,TGCGCCAGCAACTATGGGACGGACTTTTATGGCTACACCTTC,CASNYGTDFYGYTF
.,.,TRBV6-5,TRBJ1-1,TGTGCCAGCAGCCCCCACAGGGACCTGAACACTGAAGCTTTCTTT,CASSPHRDLNTEAFF
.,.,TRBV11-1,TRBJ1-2,TGTGCCAGCAGCTTAGGACGGGGGACCAACTATGGCTACACCTTC,CASSLGRGTNYGYTF
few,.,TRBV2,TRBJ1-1,TGTGCCAGCAGTGAAAAGGGGTTCATGAACACTGAAGCTTTCTTT,CASSEKGFMNTEAFF
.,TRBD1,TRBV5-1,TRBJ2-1,TGCGCCAGCAGCGTGCCCGGGACAGGGAACAATGAGCAGTTCTTC,CASSVPGTGNNEQFF
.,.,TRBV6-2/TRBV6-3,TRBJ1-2,TGTGCCAGCAGTTACTCGGGAGGGGAATCTAACTATGGCTACACCTTC,CASSYSGGESNYGYTF
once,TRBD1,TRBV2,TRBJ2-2,TGTGCCAGGGGGACAGGGGCCGGGGAGCTGTTTTTT,CARGTGAGELFF
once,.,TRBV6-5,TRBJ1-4,TGTGCCAGCAACGCGGCAGACCCTAATGAAAAACTGTTTTTT,CASNAADPNEKLFF
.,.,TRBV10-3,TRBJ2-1,TGTGCCATCAGTGAGTTATATGAGCAGTTCTTC,CAISELYEQFF
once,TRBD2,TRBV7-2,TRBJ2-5,TGTGCCAGCAGTTTCCAGACTAGCGGAAACCAAGAGACCCAGTACTTC,CASSFQTSGNQETQYF
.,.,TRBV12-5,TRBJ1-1,TGTGCTAGTGGTTTGGTAGGGCAGGCGAACACTGAAGCTTTCTTT,CASGLVGQANTEAFF
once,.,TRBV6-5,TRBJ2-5,TGTGCCAGCAGTTACTCGTTTCCGGGGGTCCAAGAGACCCAGTACTTC,CASSYSFPGVQETQYF
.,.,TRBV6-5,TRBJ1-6,TGTGCCAGCAGTTACTCGGTAGGGGTAGGATCACCCCTCCACTTT,CASSYSVGVGSPLHF
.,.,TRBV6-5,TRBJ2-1,TGTGCCAGCAGTTACGCCCCGGCTACCGTCGACAATGAGCAGTTCTTC,CASSYAPATVDNEQFF
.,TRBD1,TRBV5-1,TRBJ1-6,TGCGCCAGCAGCGGAATCGACAGGGGCCTGAATTCACCCCTCCACTTT,CASSGIDRGLNSPLHF
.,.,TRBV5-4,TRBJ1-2,TGTGCCAGCAGCCCGGACAGCTATGGCTACACCTTC,CASSPDSYGYTF